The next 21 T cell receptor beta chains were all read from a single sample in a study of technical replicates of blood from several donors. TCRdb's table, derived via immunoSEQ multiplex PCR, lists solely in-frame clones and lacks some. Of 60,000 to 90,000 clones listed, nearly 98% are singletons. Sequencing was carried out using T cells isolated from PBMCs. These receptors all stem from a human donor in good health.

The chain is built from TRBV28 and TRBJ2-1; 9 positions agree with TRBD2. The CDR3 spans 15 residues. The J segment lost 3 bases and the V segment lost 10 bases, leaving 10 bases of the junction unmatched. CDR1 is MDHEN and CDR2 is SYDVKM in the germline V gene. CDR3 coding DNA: TGTGCCACCGCGGGGGGGGACGGACTCTACAATGAGCAGTTCTTC. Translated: CATAGGDGLYNEQFF.

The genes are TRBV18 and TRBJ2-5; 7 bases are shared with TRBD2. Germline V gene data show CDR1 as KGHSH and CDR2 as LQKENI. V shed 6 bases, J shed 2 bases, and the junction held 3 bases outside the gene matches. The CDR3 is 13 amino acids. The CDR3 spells CASSQGLQETQYF. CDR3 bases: TGTGCCAGCTCCCAGGGACTACAAGAGACCCAGTACTTC. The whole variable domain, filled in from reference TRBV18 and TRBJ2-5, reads NAGVMQNPRHLVRRRGQEARLRCSPMKGHSHVYWYRQLPEEGLKFMVYLQKENIIDESGMPKERFSAEFPKEGPSILRIQQVVRGDSAAYFCASSQGLQETQYFGPGTRLLVL.

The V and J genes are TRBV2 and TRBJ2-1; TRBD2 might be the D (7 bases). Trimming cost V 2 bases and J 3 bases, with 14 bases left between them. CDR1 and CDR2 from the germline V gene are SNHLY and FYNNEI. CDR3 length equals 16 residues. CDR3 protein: CASSELGGGVYNEQFF. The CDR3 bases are TGTGCCAGCAGTGAATTAGGGGGAGGGGTCTACAATGAGCAGTTCTTC.

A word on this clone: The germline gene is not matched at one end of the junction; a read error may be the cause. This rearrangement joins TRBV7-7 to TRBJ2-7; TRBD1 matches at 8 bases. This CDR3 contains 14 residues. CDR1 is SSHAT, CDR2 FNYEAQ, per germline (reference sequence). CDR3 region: CASSEGTGKGEQYF. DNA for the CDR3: TGTGCTAGCAGCGAAGGGACAGGTAAAGGCGAGCAGTACTTC.

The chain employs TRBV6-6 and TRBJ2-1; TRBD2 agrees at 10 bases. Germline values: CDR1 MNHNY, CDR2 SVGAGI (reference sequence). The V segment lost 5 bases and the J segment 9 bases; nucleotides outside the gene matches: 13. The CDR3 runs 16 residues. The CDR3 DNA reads TGTGCCAGCAGTCCCGGAGGGAGCGGGAGGGCCGGTGAGCAGTTCTTC. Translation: CASSPGGSGRAGEQFF.

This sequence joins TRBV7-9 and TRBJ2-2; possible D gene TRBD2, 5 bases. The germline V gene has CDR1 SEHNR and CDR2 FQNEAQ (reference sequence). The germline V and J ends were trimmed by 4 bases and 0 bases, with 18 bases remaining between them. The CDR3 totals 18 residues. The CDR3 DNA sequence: TGTGCCAGCAGCTCCATAGAGGGCCTAGTTTCGAACACCGGGGAGCTGTTTTTT. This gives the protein CASSSIEGLVSNTGELFF.

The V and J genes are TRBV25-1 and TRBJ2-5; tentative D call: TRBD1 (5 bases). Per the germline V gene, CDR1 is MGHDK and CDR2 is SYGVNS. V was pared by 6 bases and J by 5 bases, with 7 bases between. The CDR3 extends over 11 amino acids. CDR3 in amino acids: CASRWGETQYF. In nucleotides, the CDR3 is TGTGCCAGCAGGTGGGGCGAGACCCAGTACTTC.

CDR3 in amino acids: CTSSLLQGMAFF. The CDR3 DNA is TGCACCAGCAGCCTCCTACAGGGTATGGCTTTCTTT. The rearrangement uses TRBV1 and TRBJ1-1; TRBD1, the table's D call, was not compared with the DNA. TRBV1 is termed a pseudogene. The CDR3 has 12 residues.

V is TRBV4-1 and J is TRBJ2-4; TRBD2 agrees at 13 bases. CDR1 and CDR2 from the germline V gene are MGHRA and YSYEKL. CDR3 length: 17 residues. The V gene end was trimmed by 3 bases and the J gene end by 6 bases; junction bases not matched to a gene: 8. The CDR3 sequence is CASSQHPGLAGLNIQYF. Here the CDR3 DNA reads TGCGCCAGCAGCCAGCACCCGGGACTAGCGGGATTAAACATTCAGTACTTC.

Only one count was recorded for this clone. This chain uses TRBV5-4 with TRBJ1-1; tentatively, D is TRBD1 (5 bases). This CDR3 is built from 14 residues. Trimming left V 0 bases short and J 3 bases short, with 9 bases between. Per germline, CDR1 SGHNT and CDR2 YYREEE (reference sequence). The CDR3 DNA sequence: TGTGCCAGCAGCTTGGGCTGGGGGGACACTGAAGCTTTCTTT. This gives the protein CASSLGWGDTEAFF.

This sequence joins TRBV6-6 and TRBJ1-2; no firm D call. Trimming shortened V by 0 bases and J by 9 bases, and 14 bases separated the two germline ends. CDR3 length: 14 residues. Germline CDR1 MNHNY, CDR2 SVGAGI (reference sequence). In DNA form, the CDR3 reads TGTGCCAGCAGTTACTCTTCCGTCATCGGGAGCTACACCTTC. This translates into CASSYSSVIGSYTF.

CDR3 nucleotides: TGTGCCAGCAGTGTACGGGACAGGGGTACTGAAGCTTTCTTT. It yields the protein CASSVRDRGTEAFF. V gene TRBV2 combines with J gene TRBJ1-1, with TRBD1 identical over 10 bases. After removal of 4 bases from V and 5 bases from J, the junction contained 4 bases not matched to a gene. This CDR3 spans 14 amino acids. The germline V gene encodes CDR1 SNHLY and CDR2 FYNNEI.

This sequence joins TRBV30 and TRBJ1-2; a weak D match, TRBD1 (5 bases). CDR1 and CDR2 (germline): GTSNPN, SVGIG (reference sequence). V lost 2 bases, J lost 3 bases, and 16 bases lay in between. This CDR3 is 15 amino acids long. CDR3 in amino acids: CAWSPYGFRDYGYTF. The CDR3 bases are TGTGCCTGGAGTCCCTATGGGTTCAGGGACTATGGCTACACCTTC.

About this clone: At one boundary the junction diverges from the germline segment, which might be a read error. The CDR3 is CASSLTHNSYQPQHF. Here the CDR3 DNA reads TGTGCCAGCAGTTTAACCCACAATAGCTATCAGCCCCAGCATTTT. The rearrangement links TRBV28 to TRBJ1-5; D unresolved. Germline-derived CDR1 and CDR2 are MDHEN and SYDVKM. The CDR3 is made up of 15 amino acids.

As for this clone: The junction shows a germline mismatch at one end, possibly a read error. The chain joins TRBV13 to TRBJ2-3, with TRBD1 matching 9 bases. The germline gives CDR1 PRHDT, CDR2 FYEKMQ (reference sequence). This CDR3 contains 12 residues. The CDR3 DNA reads TGTGCCAGCAGCTCCCGGGACAGGGCCCTTTTTTTT. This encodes CASSSRDRALFF. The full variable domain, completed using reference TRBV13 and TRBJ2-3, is AAGVIQSPRHLIKEKRETATLKCYPIPRHDTVYWYQQGPGQDPQFLISFYEKMQSDKGSIPDRFSAQQFSDYHSELNMSSLELGDSALYFCASSSRDRALFFGPGTRLTVL.

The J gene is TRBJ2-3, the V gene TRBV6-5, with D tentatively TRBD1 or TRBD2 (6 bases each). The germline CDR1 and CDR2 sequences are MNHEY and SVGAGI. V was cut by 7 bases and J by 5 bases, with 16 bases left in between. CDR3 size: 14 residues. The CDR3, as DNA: TGTGCCAGCACCTACTCGGGGGCCCAAGATACGCAGTATTTT. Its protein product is CASTYSGAQDTQYF.

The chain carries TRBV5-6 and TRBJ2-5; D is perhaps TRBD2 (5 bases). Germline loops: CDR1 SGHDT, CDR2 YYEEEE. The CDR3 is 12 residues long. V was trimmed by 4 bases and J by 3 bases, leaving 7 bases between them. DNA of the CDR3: TGTGCCAGCAGCCGGGGAGAAGAGACCCAGTACTTC. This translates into CASSRGEETQYF.

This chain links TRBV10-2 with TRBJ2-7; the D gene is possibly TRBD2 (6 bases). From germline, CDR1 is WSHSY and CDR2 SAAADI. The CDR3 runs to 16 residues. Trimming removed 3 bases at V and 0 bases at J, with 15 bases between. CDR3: CASSDEEGRVSYEQYF. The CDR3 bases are TGCGCCAGCAGTGATGAGGAGGGGCGTGTCTCCTACGAGCAGTACTTC.

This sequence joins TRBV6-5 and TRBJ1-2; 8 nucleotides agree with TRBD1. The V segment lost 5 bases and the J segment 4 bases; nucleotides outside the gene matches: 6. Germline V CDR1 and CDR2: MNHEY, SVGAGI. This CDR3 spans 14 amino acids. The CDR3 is CASSMGQAVYGYTF. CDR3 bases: TGTGCCAGCAGTATGGGACAGGCCGTCTATGGCTACACCTTC.

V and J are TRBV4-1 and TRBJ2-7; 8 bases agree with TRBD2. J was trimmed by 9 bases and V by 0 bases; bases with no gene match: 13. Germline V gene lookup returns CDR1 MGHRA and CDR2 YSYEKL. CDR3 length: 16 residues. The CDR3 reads CASSQDKGTSGNGQYF. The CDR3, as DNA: TGCGCCAGCAGCCAAGATAAGGGGACTAGTGGCAATGGGCAGTACTTC.

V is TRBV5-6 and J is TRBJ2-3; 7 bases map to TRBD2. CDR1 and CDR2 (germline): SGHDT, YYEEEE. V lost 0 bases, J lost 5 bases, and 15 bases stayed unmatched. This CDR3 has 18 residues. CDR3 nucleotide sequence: TGTGCCAGCAGCTTGGCCTTTGGCGGGGGACCGACTTTAGATACGCAGTATTTT. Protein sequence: CASSLAFGGGPTLDTQYF.